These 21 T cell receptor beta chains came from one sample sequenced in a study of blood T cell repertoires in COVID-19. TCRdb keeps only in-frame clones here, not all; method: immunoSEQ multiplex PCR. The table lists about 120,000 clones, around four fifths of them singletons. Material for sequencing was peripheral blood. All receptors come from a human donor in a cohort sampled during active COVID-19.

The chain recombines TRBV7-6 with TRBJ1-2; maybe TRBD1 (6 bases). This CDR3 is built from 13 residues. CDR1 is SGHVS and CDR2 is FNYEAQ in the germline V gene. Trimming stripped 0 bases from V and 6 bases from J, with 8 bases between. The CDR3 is CASSLASGDGYTF. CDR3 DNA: TGTGCCAGCAGCTTAGCCTCAGGGGATGGCTACACCTTC.

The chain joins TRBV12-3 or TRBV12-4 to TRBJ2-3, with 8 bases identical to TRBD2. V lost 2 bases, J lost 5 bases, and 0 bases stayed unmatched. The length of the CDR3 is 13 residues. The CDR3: CASSLRGGDTQYF. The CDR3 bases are TGTGCCAGCAGTTTACGGGGGGGAGATACGCAGTATTTT.

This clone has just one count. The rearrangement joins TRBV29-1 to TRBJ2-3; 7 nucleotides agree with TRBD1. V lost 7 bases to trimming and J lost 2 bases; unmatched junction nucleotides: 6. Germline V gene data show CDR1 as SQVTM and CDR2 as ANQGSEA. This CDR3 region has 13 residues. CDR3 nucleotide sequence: TGCAGCGGTAGGGGGCAGATCACAGATACGCAGTATTTT. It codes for CSGRGQITDTQYF.

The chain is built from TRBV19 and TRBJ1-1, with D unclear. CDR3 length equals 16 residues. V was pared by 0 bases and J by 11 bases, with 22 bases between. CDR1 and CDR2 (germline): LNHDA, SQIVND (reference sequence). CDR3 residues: CASSIDLREPRLGAFF. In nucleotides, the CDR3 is TGTGCCAGTAGTATAGATCTAAGGGAGCCCCGGCTTGGGGCTTTCTTT.

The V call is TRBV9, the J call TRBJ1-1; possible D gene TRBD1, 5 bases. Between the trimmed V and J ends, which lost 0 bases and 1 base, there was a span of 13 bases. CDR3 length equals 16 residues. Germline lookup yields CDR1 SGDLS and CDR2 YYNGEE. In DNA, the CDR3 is TGTGCCAGCAGCGTAGAGATTGGAGGGGCGAACACTGAAGCTTTCTTT. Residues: CASSVEIGGANTEAFF.

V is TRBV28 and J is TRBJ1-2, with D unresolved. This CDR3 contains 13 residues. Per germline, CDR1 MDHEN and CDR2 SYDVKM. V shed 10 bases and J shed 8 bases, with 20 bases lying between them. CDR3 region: CATERITASGYTF. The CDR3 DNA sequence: TGTGCCACCGAGCGGATAACCGCATCCGGCTACACCTTC.

CDR3 bases: TGCAGCGTTGAACAGGATGATGAAAAACTGTTTTTT. Translated: CSVEQDDEKLFF. This chain links TRBV29-1 with TRBJ1-4; D gene uncertain. Trimming took 2 bases from V and 6 from J, leaving 7 bases between them. Germline V gene data show CDR1 as SQVTM and CDR2 as ANQGSEA. The CDR3 runs to 12 residues.

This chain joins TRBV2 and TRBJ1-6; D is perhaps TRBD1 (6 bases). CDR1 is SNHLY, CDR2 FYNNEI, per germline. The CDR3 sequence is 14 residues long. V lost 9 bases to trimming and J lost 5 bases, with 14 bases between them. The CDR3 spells CARGFGQNNSPLHF. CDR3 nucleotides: TGTGCCAGGGGGTTCGGACAGAATAATTCACCCCTCCACTTT.

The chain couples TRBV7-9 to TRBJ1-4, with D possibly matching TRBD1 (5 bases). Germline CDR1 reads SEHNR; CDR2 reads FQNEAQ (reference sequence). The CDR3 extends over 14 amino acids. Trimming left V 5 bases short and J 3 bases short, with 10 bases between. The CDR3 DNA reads TGTGCCAGCAGCGTCGGGGGGTCTAATGAAAAACTGTTTTTT. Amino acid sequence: CASSVGGSNEKLFF.

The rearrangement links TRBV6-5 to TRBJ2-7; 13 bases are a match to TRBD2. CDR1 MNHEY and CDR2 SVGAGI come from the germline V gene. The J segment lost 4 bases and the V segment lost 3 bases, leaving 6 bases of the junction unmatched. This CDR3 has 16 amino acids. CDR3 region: CASSYSGLAGAYEQYF. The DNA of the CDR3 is TGTGCCAGCAGTTATTCCGGACTAGCGGGAGCGTACGAGCAGTACTTC.

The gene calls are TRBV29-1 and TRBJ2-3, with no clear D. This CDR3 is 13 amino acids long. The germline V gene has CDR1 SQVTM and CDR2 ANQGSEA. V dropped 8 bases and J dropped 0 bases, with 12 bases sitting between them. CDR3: CSSKARSTDTQYF. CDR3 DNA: TGCAGCTCCAAAGCTCGCAGCACAGATACGCAGTATTTT.

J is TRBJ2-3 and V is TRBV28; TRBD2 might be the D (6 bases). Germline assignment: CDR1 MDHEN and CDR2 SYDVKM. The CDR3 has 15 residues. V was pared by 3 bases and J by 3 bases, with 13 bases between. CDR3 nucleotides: TGTGCCAGCAGTTTCGTAGAGGGGAGGACAGATACGCAGTATTTT. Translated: CASSFVEGRTDTQYF. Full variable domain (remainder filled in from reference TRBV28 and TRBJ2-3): DVKVTQSSRYLVKRTGEKVFLECVQDMDHENMFWYRQDPGLGLRLIYFSYDVKMKEKGDIPEGYSVSREKKERFSLILESASTNQTSMYLCASSFVEGRTDTQYFGPGTRLTVL.

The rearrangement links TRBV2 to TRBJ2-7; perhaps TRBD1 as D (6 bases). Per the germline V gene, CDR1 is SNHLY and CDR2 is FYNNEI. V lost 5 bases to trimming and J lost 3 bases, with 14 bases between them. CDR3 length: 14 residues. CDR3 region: CASSLDRIGYEQYF. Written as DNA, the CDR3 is TGTGCCAGCAGTCTCGACAGGATAGGCTACGAGCAGTACTTC.

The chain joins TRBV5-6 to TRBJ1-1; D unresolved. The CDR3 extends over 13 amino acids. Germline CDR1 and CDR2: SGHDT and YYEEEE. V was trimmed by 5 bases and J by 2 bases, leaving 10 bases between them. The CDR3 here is CASSSLRNTEAFF. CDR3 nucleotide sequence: TGTGCCAGCAGTTCACTAAGAAACACTGAAGCTTTCTTT. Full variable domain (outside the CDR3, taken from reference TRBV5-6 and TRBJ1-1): DAGVTQSPTHLIKTRGQQVTLRCSPKSGHDTVSWYQQALGQGPQFIFQYYEEEERQRGNFPDRFSGHQFPNYSSELNVNALLLGDSALYLCASSSLRNTEAFFGQGTRLTVV.

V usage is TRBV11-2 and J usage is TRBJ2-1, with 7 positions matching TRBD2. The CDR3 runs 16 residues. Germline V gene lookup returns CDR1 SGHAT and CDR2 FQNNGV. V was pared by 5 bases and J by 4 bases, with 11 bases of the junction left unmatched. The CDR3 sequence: CASSLTGLGNYNEQFF. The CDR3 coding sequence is TGTGCCAGCAGCCTAACTGGACTAGGAAATTACAATGAGCAGTTCTTC.

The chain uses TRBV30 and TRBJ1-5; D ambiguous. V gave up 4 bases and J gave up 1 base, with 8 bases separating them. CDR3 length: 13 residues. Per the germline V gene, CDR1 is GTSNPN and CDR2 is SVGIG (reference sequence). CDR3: CAWNIGSNQPQHF. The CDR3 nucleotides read TGTGCCTGGAACATCGGGAGCAATCAGCCCCAGCATTTT. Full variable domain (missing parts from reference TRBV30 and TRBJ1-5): SQTIHQWPATLVQPVGSPLSLECTVEGTSNPNLYWYRQAAGRGLQLLFYSVGIGQISSEVPQNLSASRPQDRQFILSSKKLLLSDSGFYLCAWNIGSNQPQHFGDGTRLSIL.

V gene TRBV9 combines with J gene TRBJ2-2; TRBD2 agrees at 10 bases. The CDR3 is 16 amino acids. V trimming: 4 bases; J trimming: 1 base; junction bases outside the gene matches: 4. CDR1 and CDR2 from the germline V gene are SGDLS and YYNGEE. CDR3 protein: CASSSLAGGNTGELFF. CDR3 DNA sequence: TGTGCCAGCAGCTCTTTAGCGGGGGGGAACACCGGGGAGCTGTTTTTT.

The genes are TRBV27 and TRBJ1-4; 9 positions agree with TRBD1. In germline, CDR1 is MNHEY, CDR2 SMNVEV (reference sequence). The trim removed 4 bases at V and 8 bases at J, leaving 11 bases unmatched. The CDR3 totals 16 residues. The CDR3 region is CASSSMLQGAQEKLFF. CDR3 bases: TGTGCCAGCAGTTCCATGCTACAGGGGGCGCAGGAAAAACTGTTTTTT.

The CDR3 DNA reads TGCAGCGCCCAAGCGGGACCCACAGATACGCAGTATTTT. It codes for CSAQAGPTDTQYF. The gene calls are TRBV29-1 and TRBJ2-3; 7 bases are a match to TRBD2. The CDR3 has 13 residues. Looked up from germline, CDR1 is SQVTM and CDR2 is ANQGSEA. Trimming at V came to 7 bases and at J to 2 bases, leaving 6 bases not matched to a gene.

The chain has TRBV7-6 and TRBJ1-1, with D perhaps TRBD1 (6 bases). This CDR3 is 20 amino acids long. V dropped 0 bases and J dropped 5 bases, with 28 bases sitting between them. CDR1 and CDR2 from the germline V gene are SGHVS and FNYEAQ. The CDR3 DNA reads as TGTGCCAGCAGCTTAGCCCCTCTTTACAGGGAAGGGAAATGGAAAACTGAAGCTTTCTTT. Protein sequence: CASSLAPLYREGKWKTEAFF.

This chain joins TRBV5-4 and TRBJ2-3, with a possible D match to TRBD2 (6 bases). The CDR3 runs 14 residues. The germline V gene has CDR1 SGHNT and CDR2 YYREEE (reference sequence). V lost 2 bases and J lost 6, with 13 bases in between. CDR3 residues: CASSLAGAQDTQYF. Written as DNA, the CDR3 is TGTGCCAGCAGCTTAGCGGGCGCACAGGATACGCAGTATTTT. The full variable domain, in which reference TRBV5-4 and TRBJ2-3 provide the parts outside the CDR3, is ETGVTQSPTHLIKTRGQQVTLRCSSQSGHNTVSWYQQALGQGPQFIFQYYREEENGRGNFPPRFSGLQFPNYSSELNVNALELDDSALYLCASSLAGAQDTQYFGPGTRLTVL.